These 28 T cell receptor beta chains share one sample of origin, sequenced in a study of blood T cell repertoires in COVID-19 (dated by TCRdb to about 2020). Receptors were amplified or captured by the immunoSEQ multiplex PCR assay. The source is immuneACCESS, and TCRdb retained only in-frame sequences with V and J called. Part of the clones is not carried over; for the studies checked, unresolved V genes explain less than half of this, and the remainder is unexplained. The sample records tens of thousands of clones, about 80% of which are singletons. 10% of the sample comes from the top ten. Input material: peripheral blood. The receptors were gathered from an older woman with acute or convalescent COVID-19.

The V call is TRBV28, the J call TRBJ1-2, with unresolved D. V was trimmed by 5 bases and J by 0 bases, leaving 13 bases between them. Germline CDR1 MDHEN, CDR2 SYDVKM. The length of the CDR3 is 15 residues. CDR3 region: CASSAGLSTNYGYTF. Here the CDR3 DNA reads TGTGCCAGCAGTGCCGGACTGAGTACTAACTATGGCTACACCTTC.

The gene calls are TRBV19 and TRBJ2-6, with D maybe TRBD1 (5 bases). The CDR3 consists of 15 residues. V shed 5 bases and J shed 1 base, with 9 bases lying between them. Germline-derived CDR1 and CDR2 are LNHDA and SQIVND (reference sequence). The CDR3 nucleotides read TGTGCCAGTAGTTTCAGGGTTTCTGGGGCCAACGTCCTGACTTTC. This codes for CASSFRVSGANVLTF.

The chain has TRBV18 and TRBJ1-5; 7 nucleotides match TRBD1. V shed 3 bases and J 2 bases; nucleotides not matched to a gene: 7. Germline V CDR1 and CDR2: KGHSH, LQKENI. The CDR3 consists of 16 residues. The CDR3 spells CASSPRQGMGNQPQHF. DNA for the CDR3: TGTGCCAGCTCACCGCGACAGGGTATGGGCAATCAGCCCCAGCATTTT.

The CDR3 coding sequence is TGCAGCGTTGGGACGGGGAATAGCAATCAGCCCCAGCATTTT. Translating it yields CSVGTGNSNQPQHF. The rearrangement links TRBV29-1 to TRBJ1-5; D unresolved. The germline V and J ends were trimmed by 4 bases and 0 bases, with 10 bases remaining between them. Per germline, CDR1 SQVTM and CDR2 ANQGSEA. The length of the CDR3 is 14 residues.

The chain couples TRBV6-5 to TRBJ2-1; D uncertain. Between the trimmed V and J ends, which lost 6 bases and 5 bases, there was a span of 14 bases. The CDR3 is 14 residues long. Germline V lookup: CDR1 MNHEY, CDR2 SVGAGI. CDR3 sequence: CASSHRGPDNEQFF. CDR3 sequence (DNA): TGTGCCAGCAGCCATAGAGGTCCCGACAATGAGCAGTTCTTC.

The CDR3 sequence: CASSDPPGGVNEQFF. For the CDR3, the DNA is TGTGCCAGCAGTGATCCCCCGGGAGGGGTCAATGAGCAGTTCTTC. The rearrangement joins TRBV6-4 to TRBJ2-1; 8 positions agree with TRBD2. This CDR3 spans 15 amino acids. CDR1 is MRHNA, CDR2 SNTAGT, per germline. V lost 3 bases and J lost 6; bases outside the gene matches: 7.

V gene TRBV3-1 (or the pseudogene TRBV3-2) combines with J gene TRBJ1-2; 7 bases are a match to TRBD1. With V trimmed by 0 bases and J by 8 bases, 12 bases remained unmatched. Germline CDR1 is LGHDT and CDR2 is YNNKEL (reference sequence). The CDR3 is 16 amino acids. The CDR3 is CASSQDLGTVLYGYTF. CDR3 sequence (DNA): TGTGCCAGCAGCCAAGATCTCGGGACAGTTCTCTACGGCTACACCTTC.

The chain combines TRBV5-6 with TRBJ2-7; TRBD1 is a possible D gene (5 bases). The CDR3 length is 12 residues. The germline gives CDR1 SGHDT, CDR2 YYEEEE. V lost 0 bases to trimming and J lost 5 bases, with 6 bases between them. The CDR3 nucleotides are TGTGCCAGCAGCTTGGTAGGGGACGAGCAGTACTTC. Protein sequence: CASSLVGDEQYF.

This rearrangement joins TRBV2 to TRBJ2-3; the match to TRBD1 covers 11 bases. The ends lost 5 bases at V and 7 bases at J; junction bases unmatched: 8. Germline CDR1 reads SNHLY; CDR2 reads FYNNEI. The CDR3 contains 15 residues. The CDR3 DNA reads TGTGCCAGCAGTAATGGACAGGGGGCTAGCTATACGCAGTATTTT. It encodes CASSNGQGASYTQYF.

The chain links TRBV30 to TRBJ2-1; 10 positions agree with TRBD2. Germline-derived CDR1 and CDR2 are GTSNPN and SVGIG (reference sequence). J gave up 3 bases and V 4 bases, and 9 bases lay outside the gene matches. The CDR3 is 16 amino acids. The CDR3 sequence: CAWTPGVAGGYNEQFF. DNA for the CDR3: TGTGCCTGGACCCCTGGGGTAGCGGGGGGCTACAATGAGCAGTTCTTC.

The CDR3 DNA reads TGTGCCAGCAGTGATGCAGGGGGGCCAGAGACCCAGTACTTC. This sequence encodes CASSDAGGPETQYF. The chain uses TRBV6-1 and TRBJ2-5; maybe TRBD1 (7 bases). This CDR3 has 14 amino acids. V was pared by 3 bases and J by 4 bases, with 12 bases between. CDR1 is MNHNS and CDR2 is SASEGT in the germline V gene.

V and J are TRBV25-1 and TRBJ2-7; TRBD2 might be the D (7 bases). The length of the CDR3 is 15 residues. V lost 4 bases to trimming and J lost 2 bases, with 15 bases between them. Germline values: CDR1 MGHDK, CDR2 SYGVNS. In DNA, the CDR3 is TGTGCCAGCAGTGGGTCGGGGGGCTACCCCTACGAGCAGTACTTC. It is translated as CASSGSGGYPYEQYF.

The J gene is TRBJ2-2, the V gene TRBV3-1 (or the pseudogene TRBV3-2), with TRBD2 as a possible D gene (6 bases). Germline loops: CDR1 LGHDT, CDR2 YNNKEL (reference sequence). With 0 bases removed from V and 0 bases from J, the gap between germline ends came to 11 bases. The CDR3 consists of 17 residues. CDR3 in amino acids: CASSQDGLAPNTGELFF. The DNA for the CDR3 is TGTGCCAGCAGCCAAGATGGGCTAGCGCCGAACACCGGGGAGCTGTTTTTT.

The chain is built from TRBV6-1 and TRBJ1-3; TRBD1 matches at 8 bases. V was pared by 2 bases and J by 0 bases, with 3 bases of the junction left unmatched. The CDR3 has 16 residues. Germline V lookup: CDR1 MNHNS, CDR2 SASEGT. CDR3 region: CASSEQGALSGNTIYF. CDR3 nucleotide sequence: TGTGCCAGCAGTGAACAGGGGGCTCTCTCTGGAAACACCATATATTTT.

This clone was seen only a few times. The chain is built from TRBV10-1 and TRBJ2-2, with 9 bases that match TRBD1. Looked up from germline, CDR1 is WNHNN and CDR2 is SYGVQD (reference sequence). The CDR3 length is 14 residues. The junction had 3 bases not matched to a gene; V was cut back by 8 bases and J by 2 bases. In DNA, the CDR3 is TGCGCCAGCGGGGGACAGGGCAACACCGGGGAGCTGTTTTTT. Translating gives CASGGQGNTGELFF.

This chain links TRBV30 with TRBJ1-1; the D is unclear. V gave up 0 bases and J gave up 0 bases, with 2 bases separating them. From germline, CDR1 is GTSNPN and CDR2 SVGIG (reference sequence). The CDR3 loop spans 12 amino acids. The CDR3: CAWSVMNTEAFF. For the CDR3, the DNA is TGTGCCTGGAGTGTCATGAACACTGAAGCTTTCTTT.

The chain is built from TRBV7-8 and TRBJ1-6; possible D gene TRBD1, 6 bases. Trimming removed 1 base at V and 7 bases at J, with 11 bases between. From germline, CDR1 is SGHVS and CDR2 FQNEAQ. The CDR3 has 15 residues. The CDR3 here is CASSLVDSINSPLHF. The CDR3 bases are TGTGCCAGCAGCTTAGTGGACAGTATCAATTCACCCCTCCACTTT.

The gene calls are TRBV29-1 and TRBJ1-1, with 8 bases fitting TRBD1. The CDR3 totals 17 residues. V was pared by 3 bases and J by 6 bases, with 18 bases of the junction left unmatched. Germline assignment: CDR1 SQVTM and CDR2 ANQGSEA. In DNA, the CDR3 is TGCAGCGTTGATTTTGGCGGGGTACGACAGGGGATCGCTGAAGCTTTCTTT. It translates to CSVDFGGVRQGIAEAFF.

The rearrangement uses TRBV19 and TRBJ1-3, with D perhaps TRBD1 (6 bases). The CDR3 has 17 residues. The germline V gene encodes CDR1 LNHDA and CDR2 SQIVND (reference sequence). Trimming stripped 0 bases from V and 0 bases from J, with 12 bases between. CDR3 amino acids: CASSIDGQTISGNTIYF. The DNA of the CDR3 is TGTGCCAGTAGTATAGATGGACAGACGATCTCTGGAAACACCATATATTTT.

The chain couples TRBV3-1 (or the pseudogene TRBV3-2) to TRBJ1-4, with D tentatively TRBD1 (5 bases). The V and J ends lost 7 bases and 10 bases respectively, with 19 bases between them. Germline V gene data show CDR1 as LGHDT and CDR2 as YNNKEL (reference sequence). The CDR3 covers 14 residues. CDR3 amino acids: CASTSPEVGGKLFF. The CDR3 coding sequence is TGTGCCAGCACCTCACCGGAGGTCGGGGGAAAACTGTTTTTT.

This clone came up a few times. This chain joins TRBV7-9 and TRBJ2-2, with 9 bases lining up with TRBD2. CDR3 length equals 17 residues. From germline, CDR1 is SEHNR and CDR2 FQNEAQ (reference sequence). V gave up 5 bases and J gave up 1 base; unmatched junction bases: 8. The CDR3 loop reads CASSPTGLALNTGELFF. CDR3 DNA sequence: TGTGCCAGCAGCCCAACGGGACTAGCTCTGAACACCGGGGAGCTGTTTTTT.

The chain uses TRBV28 and TRBJ1-2; no definite D call. Trimming removed 2 bases from V and 3 bases from J, with 4 bases in between. Germline V lookup: CDR1 MDHEN, CDR2 SYDVKM. This CDR3 has 12 residues. CDR3 DNA: TGTGCCAGCAGTTTAATAGACTATGGCTACACCTTC. It is translated as CASSLIDYGYTF.

The chain joins TRBV27 to TRBJ2-1; 8 nucleotides line up with TRBD2. Germline V gene lookup returns CDR1 MNHEY and CDR2 SMNVEV (reference sequence). The CDR3 is 15 amino acids. V gave up 2 bases and J gave up 7 bases; unmatched junction bases: 7. This CDR3 is CASSLNGRASNEQFF. The CDR3 DNA sequence: TGTGCCAGCAGTTTAAACGGGAGGGCCTCGAATGAGCAGTTCTTC.

This clone was seen more than once but under ten times. This chain joins TRBV5-1 and TRBJ1-2, with 7 bases matching TRBD1. V dropped 5 bases and J dropped 3; count of bases not matched to a gene: 7. Germline V gene sequence: CDR1 SGHRS, CDR2 YFSETQ. This CDR3 contains 14 residues. CDR3 protein: CASRQGLQDYGYTF. The CDR3 nucleotides read TGCGCCAGCAGACAGGGGCTTCAGGACTATGGCTACACCTTC.

This clone has only one observation. This chain's CDR3 is CASSLADVLLGGEQYF. The CDR3 DNA is TGTGCCAGCAGCCTAGCGGACGTCCTATTGGGTGGCGAGCAGTACTTC. The genes are TRBV3-1 (or the pseudogene TRBV3-2) and TRBJ2-7, with D possibly being TRBD2 (6 bases). Looked up from germline, CDR1 is LGHDT and CDR2 is YNNKEL (reference sequence). The germline V and J ends were trimmed by 4 bases and 6 bases, with 22 bases remaining between them. This CDR3 has 16 residues.

The chain recombines TRBV7-9 with TRBJ1-2; 9 positions match TRBD1. The V and J ends lost 5 bases and 6 bases, in that order; junction bases with no gene match: 10. The CDR3 totals 15 residues. Looked up from germline, CDR1 is SEHNR and CDR2 is FQNEAQ (reference sequence). In DNA form, the CDR3 reads TGTGCCAGCAGCCCAGTATCCGGGACAGGGAATGGCTACACCTTC. Its translation is CASSPVSGTGNGYTF. The full variable domain, completed using reference TRBV7-9 and TRBJ1-2, is DTGVSQNPRHKITKRGQNVTFRCDPISEHNRLYWYRQTLGQGPEFLTYFQNEAQLEKSRLLSDRFSAERPKGSFSTLEIQRTEQGDSAMYLCASSPVSGTGNGYTFGSGTRLTVV.

The chain recombines TRBV5-1 with TRBJ2-3; TRBD1 matches 9 bases. With 2 bases clipped from V and 5 bases from J, the junction kept 9 bases outside the gene matches. The germline gives CDR1 SGHRS, CDR2 YFSETQ. This CDR3 has 16 residues. The CDR3 nucleotides read TGCGCCAGCAGCTTAACCGGGACAGGGATCATAGATACGCAGTATTTT. It is translated as CASSLTGTGIIDTQYF. The full variable domain, in which reference TRBV5-1 and TRBJ2-3 provide the parts outside the CDR3, is KAGVTQTPRYLIKTRGQQVTLSCSPISGHRSVSWYQQTPGQGLQFLFEYFSETQRNKGNFPGRFSGRQFSNSRSEMNVSTLELGDSALYLCASSLTGTGIIDTQYFGPGTRLTVL.

In this sample, this clone turned up many times. The chain's CDR3 is CASSQGGLNSPLHF. The CDR3 nucleotides read TGTGCCAGCAGCCAAGGAGGCCTGAATTCACCCCTCCACTTT. The chain carries TRBV4-2 and TRBJ1-6, with unresolved D. This CDR3 has 14 amino acids. V was shortened by 1 base and J by 7 bases, with 8 bases between the two germline ends. Germline CDR1 is LGHNA and CDR2 is YNFKEQ.